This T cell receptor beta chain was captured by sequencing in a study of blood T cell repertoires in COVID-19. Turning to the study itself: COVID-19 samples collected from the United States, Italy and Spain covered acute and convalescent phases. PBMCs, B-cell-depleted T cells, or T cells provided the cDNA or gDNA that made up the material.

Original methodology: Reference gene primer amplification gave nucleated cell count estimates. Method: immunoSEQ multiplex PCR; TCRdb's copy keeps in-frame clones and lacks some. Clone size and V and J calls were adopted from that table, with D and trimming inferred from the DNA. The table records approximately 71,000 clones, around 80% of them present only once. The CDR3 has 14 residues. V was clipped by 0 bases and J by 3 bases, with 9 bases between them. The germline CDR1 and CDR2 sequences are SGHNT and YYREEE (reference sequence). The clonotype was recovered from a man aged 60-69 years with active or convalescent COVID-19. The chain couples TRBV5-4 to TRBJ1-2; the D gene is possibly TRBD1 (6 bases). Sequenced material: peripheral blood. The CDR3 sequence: CASSLAGDDYGYTF. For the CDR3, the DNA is TGTGCCAGCAGCTTGGCAGGGGACGACTATGGCTACACCTTC.